This TCR beta chain is from a study of T cells in localized non-small cell lung cancer. Clones were read by immunoSEQ multiplex PCR, and TCRdb kept only the in-frame ones, dropping some. The table has about 64,000 clones, more than 80% seen once. Germline V gene data show CDR1 as MGHRA and CDR2 as YSYEKL. V dropped 0 bases and J dropped 2 bases, with 23 bases sitting between them. The CDR3 loop spans 20 amino acids. Specimen: PBMCs, collected before any cancer treatment. This TCR derives from a man aged 40-75 years with stage II lung adenocarcinoma. V usage is TRBV4-1 and J usage is TRBJ1-5; no definite D call. CDR3 sequence: CASSQDLHLPSAVGNQPQHF. The CDR3 DNA sequence: TGCGCCAGCAGCCAAGACTTACACCTCCCCTCGGCCGTTGGCAATCAGCCCCAGCATTTT.